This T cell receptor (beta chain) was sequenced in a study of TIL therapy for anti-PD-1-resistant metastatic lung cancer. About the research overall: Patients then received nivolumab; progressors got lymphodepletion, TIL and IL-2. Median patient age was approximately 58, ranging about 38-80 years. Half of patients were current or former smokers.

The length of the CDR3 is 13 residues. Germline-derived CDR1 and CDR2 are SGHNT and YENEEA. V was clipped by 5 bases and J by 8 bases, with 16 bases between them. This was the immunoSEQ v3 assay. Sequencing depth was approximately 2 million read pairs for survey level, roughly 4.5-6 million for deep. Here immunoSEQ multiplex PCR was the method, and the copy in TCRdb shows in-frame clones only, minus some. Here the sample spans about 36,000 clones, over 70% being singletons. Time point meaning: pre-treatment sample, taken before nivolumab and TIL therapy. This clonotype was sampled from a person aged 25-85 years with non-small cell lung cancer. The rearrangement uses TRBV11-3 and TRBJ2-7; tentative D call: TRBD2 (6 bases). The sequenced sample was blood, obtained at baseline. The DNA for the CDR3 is TGTGCCAGCAGCCTCATTCGGGGGAACCAGCAGTACTTC. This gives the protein CASSLIRGNQQYF.